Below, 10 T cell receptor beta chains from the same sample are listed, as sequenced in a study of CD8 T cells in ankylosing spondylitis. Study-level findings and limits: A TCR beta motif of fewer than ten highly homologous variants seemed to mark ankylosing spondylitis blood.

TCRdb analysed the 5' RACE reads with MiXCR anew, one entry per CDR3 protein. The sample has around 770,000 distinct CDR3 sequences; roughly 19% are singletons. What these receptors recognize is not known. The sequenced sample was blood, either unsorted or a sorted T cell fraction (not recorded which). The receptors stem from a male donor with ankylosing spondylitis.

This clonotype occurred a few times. CDR3 residues: CASSGPRHGVMGGRRKETQYF. The CDR3 DNA is TGTGCCAGCAGTGGCCCCCGGCATGGCGTGATGGGCGGGAGGAGAAAAGAGACCCAGTACTTC. The rearrangement joins TRBV6-1 to TRBJ2-5; 8 bases line up with TRBD2. The J segment lost 3 bases and the V segment lost 4 bases, leaving 25 bases of the junction unmatched. The CDR3 runs to 21 residues. The germline V gene encodes CDR1 MNHNS and CDR2 SASEGT.

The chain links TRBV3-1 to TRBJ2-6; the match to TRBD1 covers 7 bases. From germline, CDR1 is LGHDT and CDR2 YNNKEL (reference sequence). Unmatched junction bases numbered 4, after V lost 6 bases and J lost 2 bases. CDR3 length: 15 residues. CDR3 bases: TGTGCCAGCAGACCCGACAGGGCTGGGGCCAACGTCCTGACTTTC. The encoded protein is CASRPDRAGANVLTF.

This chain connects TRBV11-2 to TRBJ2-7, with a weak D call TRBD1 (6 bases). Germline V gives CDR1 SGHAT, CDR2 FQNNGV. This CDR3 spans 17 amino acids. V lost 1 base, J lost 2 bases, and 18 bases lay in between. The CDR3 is CASSLGSQPGHPYEQYF. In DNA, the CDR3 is TGTGCCAGCAGCTTAGGCTCCCAACCGGGACATCCCTACGAGCAGTACTTC.

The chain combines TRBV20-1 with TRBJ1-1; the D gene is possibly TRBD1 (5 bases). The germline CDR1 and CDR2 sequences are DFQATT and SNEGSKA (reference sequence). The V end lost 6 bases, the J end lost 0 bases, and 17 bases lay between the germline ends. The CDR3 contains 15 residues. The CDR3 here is CSAQTPGIVNTEAFF. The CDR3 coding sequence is TGCAGTGCACAGACCCCAGGGATCGTGAACACTGAAGCTTTCTTT.

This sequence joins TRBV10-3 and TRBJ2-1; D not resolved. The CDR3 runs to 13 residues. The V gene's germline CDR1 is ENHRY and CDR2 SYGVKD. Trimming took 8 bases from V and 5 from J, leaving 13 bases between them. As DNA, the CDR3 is TGTGCCATCCTCGAGGCAGTAGACAATGAGCAGTTCTTC. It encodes CAILEAVDNEQFF.

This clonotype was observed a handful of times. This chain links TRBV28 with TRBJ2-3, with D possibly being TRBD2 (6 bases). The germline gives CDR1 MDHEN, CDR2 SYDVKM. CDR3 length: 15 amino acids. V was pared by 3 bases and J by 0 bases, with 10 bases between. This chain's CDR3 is CASSFAGPSTDTQYF. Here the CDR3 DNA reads TGTGCCAGCAGTTTCGCGGGGCCCAGCACAGATACGCAGTATTTT.

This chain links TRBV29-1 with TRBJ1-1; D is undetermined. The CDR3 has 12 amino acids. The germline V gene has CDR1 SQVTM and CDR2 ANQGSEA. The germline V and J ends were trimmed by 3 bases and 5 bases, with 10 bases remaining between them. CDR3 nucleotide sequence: TGCAGCGTTGAGGCCACTGGGACTGAAGCTTTCTTT. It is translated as CSVEATGTEAFF.

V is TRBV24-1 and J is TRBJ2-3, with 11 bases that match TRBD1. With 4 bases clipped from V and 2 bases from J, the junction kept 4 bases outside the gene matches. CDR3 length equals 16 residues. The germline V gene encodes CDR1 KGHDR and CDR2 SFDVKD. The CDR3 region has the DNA TGTGCCACCAGTGAGGGGACAGGGGGATCCACAGATACGCAGTATTTT. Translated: CATSEGTGGSTDTQYF.

The CDR3 DNA reads as TGTGCCAGCAGCCCTTCCCCCGTGGGGGGACTGTTTTTT. Amino acid sequence: CASSPSPVGGLFF. J is TRBJ1-4 and V is TRBV7-6; possibly TRBD1 for D (5 bases). The V and J ends lost 5 bases and 13 bases respectively, with 17 bases between them. This CDR3 has 13 amino acids. Looked up from germline, CDR1 is SGHVS and CDR2 is FNYEAQ.

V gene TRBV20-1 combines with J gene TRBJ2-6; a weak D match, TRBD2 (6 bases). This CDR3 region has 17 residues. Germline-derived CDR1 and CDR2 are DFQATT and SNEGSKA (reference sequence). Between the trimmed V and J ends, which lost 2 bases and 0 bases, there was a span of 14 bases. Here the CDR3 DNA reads TGCAGTGCTAGACGTATAGCGGTAGCCTCTGGGGCCAACGTCCTGACTTTC. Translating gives CSARRIAVASGANVLTF.